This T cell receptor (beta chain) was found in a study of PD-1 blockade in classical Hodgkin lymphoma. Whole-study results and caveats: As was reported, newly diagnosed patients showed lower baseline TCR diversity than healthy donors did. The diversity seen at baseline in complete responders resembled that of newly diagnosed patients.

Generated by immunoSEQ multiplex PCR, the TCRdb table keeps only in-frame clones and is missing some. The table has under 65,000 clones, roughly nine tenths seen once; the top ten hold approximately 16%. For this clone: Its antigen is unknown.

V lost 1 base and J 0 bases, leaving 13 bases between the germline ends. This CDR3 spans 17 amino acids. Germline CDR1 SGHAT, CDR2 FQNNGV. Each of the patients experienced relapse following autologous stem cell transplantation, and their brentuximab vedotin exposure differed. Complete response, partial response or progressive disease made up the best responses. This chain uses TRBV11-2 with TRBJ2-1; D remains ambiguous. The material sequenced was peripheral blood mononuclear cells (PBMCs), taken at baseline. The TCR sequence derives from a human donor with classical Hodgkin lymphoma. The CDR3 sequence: CASSLVYSFNSYNEQFF. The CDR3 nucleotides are TGTGCCAGCAGCTTAGTCTACAGTTTTAACTCCTACAATGAGCAGTTCTTC.